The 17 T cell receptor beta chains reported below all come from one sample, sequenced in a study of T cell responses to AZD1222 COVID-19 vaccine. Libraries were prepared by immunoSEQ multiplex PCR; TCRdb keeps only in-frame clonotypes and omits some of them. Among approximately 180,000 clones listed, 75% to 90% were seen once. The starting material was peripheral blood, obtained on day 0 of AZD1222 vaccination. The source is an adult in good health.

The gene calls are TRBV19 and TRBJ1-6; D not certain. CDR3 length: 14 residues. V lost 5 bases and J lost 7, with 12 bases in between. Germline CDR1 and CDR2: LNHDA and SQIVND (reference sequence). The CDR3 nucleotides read TGTGCCAGTAGTCCTTTCACTTCAAATTCACCCCTCCACTTT. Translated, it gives CASSPFTSNSPLHF.

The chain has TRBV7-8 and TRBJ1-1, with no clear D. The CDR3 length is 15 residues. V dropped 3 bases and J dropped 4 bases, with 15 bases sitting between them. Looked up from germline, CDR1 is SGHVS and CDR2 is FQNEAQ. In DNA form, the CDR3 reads TGTGCCAGCAGCTTGGGGAGGGCTCGAGGCACTGAAGCTTTCTTT. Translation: CASSLGRARGTEAFF.

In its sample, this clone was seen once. The CDR3: CASNKEWTDREYF. DNA for the CDR3: TGTGCCAGCAACAAAGAATGGACGGACAGGGAGTACTTC. This chain joins TRBV21-1 and TRBJ2-7; the tabulated D call, TRBD1, remains unverified against the DNA. TRBV21-1 is a recognized pseudogene. The CDR3 runs 13 residues.

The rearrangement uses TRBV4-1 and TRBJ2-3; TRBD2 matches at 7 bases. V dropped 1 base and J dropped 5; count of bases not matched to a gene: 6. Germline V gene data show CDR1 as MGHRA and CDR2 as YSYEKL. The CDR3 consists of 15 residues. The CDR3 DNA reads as TGCGCCAGCAGCCAAGTGACTAGCTATGTAGATACGCAGTATTTT. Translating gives CASSQVTSYVDTQYF.

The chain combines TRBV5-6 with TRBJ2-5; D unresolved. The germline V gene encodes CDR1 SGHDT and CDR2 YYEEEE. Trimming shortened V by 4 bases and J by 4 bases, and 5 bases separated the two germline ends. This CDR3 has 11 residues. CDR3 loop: CASSLAETQYF. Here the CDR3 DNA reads TGTGCCAGCAGCCTCGCAGAGACCCAGTACTTC.

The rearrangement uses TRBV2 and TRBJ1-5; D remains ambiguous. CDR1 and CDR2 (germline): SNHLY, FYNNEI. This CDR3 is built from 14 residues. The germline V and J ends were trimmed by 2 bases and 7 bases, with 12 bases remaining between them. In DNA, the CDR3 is TGTGCCAGCAGTGAAACCTATCGGGTCCAGCCCCAGCATTTT. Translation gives CASSETYRVQPQHF.

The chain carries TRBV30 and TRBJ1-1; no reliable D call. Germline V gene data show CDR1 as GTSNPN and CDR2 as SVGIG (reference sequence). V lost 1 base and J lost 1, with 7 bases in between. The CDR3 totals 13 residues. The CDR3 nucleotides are TGTGCCTGGAGTGGCGGTGGGAACACTGAAGCTTTCTTT. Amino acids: CAWSGGGNTEAFF.

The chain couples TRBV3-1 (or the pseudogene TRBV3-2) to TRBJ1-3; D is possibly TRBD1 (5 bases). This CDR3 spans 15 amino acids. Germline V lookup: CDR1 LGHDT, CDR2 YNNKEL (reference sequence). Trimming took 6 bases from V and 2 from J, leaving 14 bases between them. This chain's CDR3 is CASSLGGGTGNTIYF. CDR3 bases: TGTGCCAGCAGTCTCGGGGGGGGAACTGGAAACACCATATATTTT.

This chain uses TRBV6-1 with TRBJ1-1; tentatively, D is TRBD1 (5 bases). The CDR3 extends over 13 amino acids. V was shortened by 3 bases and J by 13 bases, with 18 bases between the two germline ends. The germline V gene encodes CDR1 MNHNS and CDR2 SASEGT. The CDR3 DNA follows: TGTGCCAGCAGTGATACCGGGACCGGGCGAGTTTTCTTT. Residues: CASSDTGTGRVFF.

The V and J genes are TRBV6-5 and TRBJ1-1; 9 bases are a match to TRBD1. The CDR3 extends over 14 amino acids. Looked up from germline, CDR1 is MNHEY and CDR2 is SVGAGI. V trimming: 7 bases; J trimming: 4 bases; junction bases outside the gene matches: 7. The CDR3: CASTRGQGFTEAFF. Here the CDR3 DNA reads TGTGCCAGCACCAGGGGACAGGGCTTCACTGAAGCTTTCTTT.

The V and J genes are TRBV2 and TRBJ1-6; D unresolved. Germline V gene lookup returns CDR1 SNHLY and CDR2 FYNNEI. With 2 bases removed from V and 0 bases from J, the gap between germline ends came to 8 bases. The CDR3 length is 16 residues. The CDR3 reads CASSERSDSYNSPLHF. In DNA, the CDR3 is TGTGCCAGCAGTGAAAGGTCAGACTCCTATAATTCACCCCTCCACTTT.

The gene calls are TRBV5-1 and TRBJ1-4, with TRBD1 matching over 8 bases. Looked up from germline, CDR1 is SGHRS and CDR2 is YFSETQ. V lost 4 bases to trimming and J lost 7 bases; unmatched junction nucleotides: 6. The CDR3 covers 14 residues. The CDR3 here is CASSLRTGTEKLFF. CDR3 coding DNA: TGCGCCAGCAGCCTTAGGACAGGGACTGAAAAACTGTTTTTT.

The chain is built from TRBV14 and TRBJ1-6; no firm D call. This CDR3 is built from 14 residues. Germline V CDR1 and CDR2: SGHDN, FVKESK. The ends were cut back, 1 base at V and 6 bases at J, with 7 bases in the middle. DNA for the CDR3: TGTGCCAGCAGCCAAGTCTCAGTTAATTCACCCCTCCACTTT. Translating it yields CASSQVSVNSPLHF.

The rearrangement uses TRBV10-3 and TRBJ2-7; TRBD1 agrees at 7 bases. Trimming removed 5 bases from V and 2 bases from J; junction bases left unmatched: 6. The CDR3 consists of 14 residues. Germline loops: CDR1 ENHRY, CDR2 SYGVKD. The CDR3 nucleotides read TGTGCCATCAGTCCCGGGACAGTTACCTACGAGCAGTACTTC. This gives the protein CAISPGTVTYEQYF.

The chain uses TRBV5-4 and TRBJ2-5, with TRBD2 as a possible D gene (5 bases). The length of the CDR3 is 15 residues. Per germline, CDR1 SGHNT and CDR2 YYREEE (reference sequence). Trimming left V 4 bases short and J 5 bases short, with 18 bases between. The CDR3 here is CASSRSGGSGETQYF. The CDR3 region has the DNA TGTGCCAGCAGCCGTTCCGGCGGGTCGGGGGAGACCCAGTACTTC.

CDR3 amino acids: CASSRDRELSTEAFF. The CDR3 coding sequence is TGTGCCAGCAGCCGGGACAGGGAGTTAAGCACTGAAGCTTTCTTT. V and J are TRBV19 and TRBJ1-1, with 9 bases lining up with TRBD1. Trimming at V came to 9 bases and at J to 4 bases, leaving 12 bases not matched to a gene. This CDR3 has 15 residues. Germline lookup yields CDR1 LNHDA and CDR2 SQIVND (reference sequence).

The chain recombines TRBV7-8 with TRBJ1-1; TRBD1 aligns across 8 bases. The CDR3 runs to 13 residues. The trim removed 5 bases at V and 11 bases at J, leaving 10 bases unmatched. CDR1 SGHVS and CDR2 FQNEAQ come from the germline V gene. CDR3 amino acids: CASSLTDRGYAFF. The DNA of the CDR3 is TGTGCCAGCAGCCTCACAGACAGGGGATATGCTTTCTTT.